One sample yielded the 32 T cell receptor beta chains listed below, sequenced in a study of cytomegalovirus exposure and HLA in healthy donors. Data came from immunoSEQ multiplex PCR; TCRdb stores just in-frame clones and leaves some out. The sample carries more than 250,000 clones, 87% recorded once. Material: PBMCs. These receptor sequences come from a woman aged 25 to 39 in good health and CMV-seropositive.

This clone was seen only a few times. This chain links TRBV30 with TRBJ1-2; D remains unclear. The germline CDR1 and CDR2 sequences are GTSNPN and SVGIG (reference sequence). Trimming shortened V by 3 bases and J by 8 bases, and 10 bases separated the two germline ends. The CDR3 sequence is 11 residues long. CDR3 region: CAWRSGGGYTF. Here the CDR3 DNA reads TGTGCCTGGAGGTCAGGTGGGGGCTACACCTTC.

The chain carries TRBV5-1 and TRBJ1-1, with 8 bases lining up with TRBD1. The CDR3 totals 14 residues. Germline values: CDR1 SGHRS, CDR2 YFSETQ. The ends lost 1 base at V and 8 bases at J; junction bases unmatched: 7. CDR3 bases: TGCGCCAGCAGCTTGCCAGGACAGGGTGGAGAAGCTTTCTTT. It translates to CASSLPGQGGEAFF.

The rearrangement links TRBV5-5 to TRBJ2-7; D is uncertain. V was pared by 5 bases and J by 3 bases, with 9 bases between. In germline, CDR1 is SGHKS, CDR2 YYEKEE (reference sequence). CDR3 length: 12 residues. CDR3: CASSLYLYEQYF. Here the CDR3 DNA reads TGTGCCAGCAGTTTATACCTCTACGAGCAGTACTTC. The full variable domain, completed using reference TRBV5-5 and TRBJ2-7, is DAGVTQSPTHLIKTRGQQVTLRCSPISGHKSVSWYQQVLGQGPQFIFQYYEKEERGRGNFPDRFSARQFPNYSSELNVNALLLGDSALYLCASSLYLYEQYFGPGTRLTVT.

This chain joins TRBV19 and TRBJ1-1; TRBD1 might be the D (6 bases). CDR3 length: 14 amino acids. Trimming pared 1 base from V and 4 bases from J, leaving 10 bases between. The germline CDR1 and CDR2 sequences are LNHDA and SQIVND (reference sequence). The CDR3 protein is CASSIAGGATEAFF. For the CDR3, the DNA is TGTGCCAGTAGTATAGCCGGGGGCGCCACTGAAGCTTTCTTT. The full variable domain, in which reference TRBV19 and TRBJ1-1 provide the parts outside the CDR3, is DGGITQSPKYLFRKEGQNVTLSCEQNLNHDAMYWYRQDPGQGLRLIYYSQIVNDFQKGDIAEGYSVSREKKESFPLTVTSAQKNPTAFYLCASSIAGGATEAFFGQGTRLTVV.

V usage is TRBV6-1 and J usage is TRBJ1-1; a possible D gene is TRBD1 (5 bases). Germline V gene lookup returns CDR1 MNHNS and CDR2 SASEGT. The CDR3 extends over 13 amino acids. Trimming shortened V by 11 bases and J by 0 bases, and 13 bases separated the two germline ends. The CDR3: CALTGAMNTEAFF. CDR3 coding DNA: TGTGCCCTAACAGGAGCAATGAACACTGAAGCTTTCTTT.

This rearrangement joins TRBV10-3 to TRBJ2-1; the match to TRBD2 covers 8 bases. This CDR3 has 13 residues. CDR1 and CDR2 from the germline V gene are ENHRY and SYGVKD. Trimming cost V 4 bases and J 7 bases; bases outside gene matches: 3. The CDR3 bases are TGTGCCATCAGTGGGGCTAGCGGGAATGAGCAGTTCTTC. It codes for CAISGASGNEQFF.

The V call is TRBV2, the J call TRBJ2-5; D ambiguous. From germline, CDR1 is SNHLY and CDR2 FYNNEI. The CDR3 length is 13 residues. The V end lost 4 bases, the J end lost 4 bases, and 10 bases lay between the germline ends. The CDR3 region is CASSVANSETQYF. Here the CDR3 DNA reads TGTGCCAGCAGTGTCGCGAATTCAGAGACCCAGTACTTC.

This chain links TRBV7-2 with TRBJ2-3; D might be TRBD2 (7 bases). The germline gives CDR1 SGHTA, CDR2 FQGNSA. The CDR3 is 16 amino acids. V was clipped by 5 bases and J by 0 bases, with 15 bases between them. In DNA, the CDR3 is TGTGCCAGCAGCCCCCAGGGGCGGGGGAGCACAGATACGCAGTATTTT. Encoded protein: CASSPQGRGSTDTQYF.

J is TRBJ2-7 and V is TRBV7-2; possible D gene TRBD1, 6 bases. Germline V gene sequence: CDR1 SGHTA, CDR2 FQGNSA. V lost 4 bases, J lost 2 bases, and 12 bases lay in between. The CDR3 is made up of 14 amino acids. DNA of the CDR3: TGTGCCAGCAGCTCCCCAGGACAGACCTACGAGCAGTACTTC. It specifies CASSSPGQTYEQYF.

The chain uses TRBV27 and TRBJ2-7; D is unclear. The CDR3 has 16 residues. Germline lookup yields CDR1 MNHEY and CDR2 SMNVEV (reference sequence). Trimming took off 5 bases at V and 3 bases at J, with 20 bases between the two ends. The CDR3 sequence: CASSIKKGALGYEQYF. The CDR3 nucleotides are TGTGCCAGCAGTATAAAGAAGGGTGCGTTAGGCTACGAGCAGTACTTC.

J is TRBJ1-2 and V is TRBV4-1; 9 nucleotides match TRBD1. This CDR3 has 16 residues. The V gene end was trimmed by 2 bases and the J gene end by 8 bases; junction bases not matched to a gene: 12. Germline lookup yields CDR1 MGHRA and CDR2 YSYEKL. This chain's CDR3 is CASSQSPGTGTDGYTF. The CDR3 bases are TGCGCCAGCAGCCAAAGTCCCGGGACAGGGACGGACGGCTACACCTTC.

The CDR3 spells CASSKTGNYEQYF. The CDR3 nucleotides read TGTGCCAGCAGTAAGACAGGGAACTACGAGCAGTACTTC. The chain carries TRBV28 and TRBJ2-7; 7 nucleotides align to TRBD1. The CDR3 runs 13 residues. Per germline, CDR1 MDHEN and CDR2 SYDVKM. The trim removed 5 bases at V and 3 bases at J, leaving 4 bases unmatched.

The chain employs TRBV7-9 and TRBJ1-1; D not certain. Trimming removed 5 bases at V and 4 bases at J, with 5 bases between. Germline CDR1 and CDR2: SEHNR and FQNEAQ (reference sequence). The CDR3 runs to 11 residues. CDR3 protein: CASSLFTEAFF. DNA for the CDR3: TGTGCCAGCAGCCTCTTCACTGAAGCTTTCTTT.

The gene calls are TRBV29-1 and TRBJ1-2; 7 bases match TRBD1. Germline V CDR1 and CDR2: SQVTM, ANQGSEA. The length of the CDR3 is 14 residues. J lost 5 bases, V lost 3 bases, and 9 bases had no gene match. The CDR3 bases are TGCAGCGTTGAGTGGACACAGGGGATGTATGGCTACACCTTC. Its protein is CSVEWTQGMYGYTF.

V usage is TRBV6-6 and J usage is TRBJ2-7, with D hard to call. Trimming pared 0 bases from V and 2 bases from J, leaving 11 bases between. CDR1 and CDR2 from the germline V gene are MNHNY and SVGAGI (reference sequence). The CDR3 is made up of 15 amino acids. The CDR3 protein is CASSYSANGPYEQYF. The CDR3 region has the DNA TGTGCCAGCAGTTACTCGGCCAACGGTCCCTACGAGCAGTACTTC.

The chain links TRBV30 to TRBJ1-4; no clear D. The CDR3 loop spans 12 amino acids. From germline, CDR1 is GTSNPN and CDR2 SVGIG (reference sequence). The V and J ends lost 3 bases and 7 bases respectively, with 9 bases between them. DNA for the CDR3: TGTGCCTGGAGCGATTCCCGTGAAAAACTGTTTTTT. Its protein is CAWSDSREKLFF.

DNA for the CDR3: TGTGCCAGCAGCGAAGGGGACTCACCCTACGAGCAGTACTTC. Residues: CASSEGDSPYEQYF. V gene TRBV9 combines with J gene TRBJ2-7; tentatively, D is TRBD2 (6 bases). CDR1 and CDR2 from the germline V gene are SGDLS and YYNGEE. CDR3 length equals 14 residues. Trimming took 3 bases from V and 2 from J, leaving 12 bases between them.

V is TRBV13 and J is TRBJ2-1, with D maybe TRBD1 (6 bases). Trimming pared 0 bases from V and 2 bases from J, leaving 11 bases between. CDR1 is PRHDT and CDR2 is FYEKMQ in the germline V gene (reference sequence). This CDR3 comprises 16 residues. The CDR3 DNA reads as TGTGCCAGCAGCTTAGGGCCGGACAGTCCCTACAATGAGCAGTTCTTC. It specifies CASSLGPDSPYNEQFF.

This sequence joins TRBV9 and TRBJ1-2, with a possible D match to TRBD1 (6 bases). The CDR3 extends over 15 amino acids. Germline V CDR1 and CDR2: SGDLS, YYNGEE. Trimming removed 4 bases from V and 0 bases from J, with 13 bases in between. The CDR3 sequence: CASSYGGQANYGYTF. CDR3 DNA sequence: TGTGCCAGCAGCTACGGGGGGCAGGCTAACTATGGCTACACCTTC.

The chain is built from TRBV4-2 and TRBJ2-7; 9 bases align to TRBD2. Germline V gene lookup returns CDR1 LGHNA and CDR2 YNFKEQ. The CDR3 covers 17 residues. V was clipped by 1 base and J by 2 bases; unmatched bases: 9. CDR3 DNA sequence: TGTGCCAGCAGCCAAGGGATGCCGCGGGGGGGTGCCTACGAGCAGTACTTC. Protein product: CASSQGMPRGGAYEQYF.

V and J are TRBV13 and TRBJ2-1; D is ambiguous. There are 12 residues in the CDR3. The germline CDR1 and CDR2 sequences are PRHDT and FYEKMQ (reference sequence). The V and J ends lost 5 bases and 9 bases respectively, with 11 bases between them. The CDR3 coding sequence is TGTGCCAGCAGCCGAGGTAACGGTGAGCAGTTCTTC. Amino acids: CASSRGNGEQFF.

This rearrangement joins TRBV7-9 to TRBJ1-5; TRBD1 is a possible D gene (6 bases). Trimming took 1 base from V and 0 from J, leaving 7 bases between them. The CDR3 has 15 amino acids. Germline V CDR1 and CDR2: SEHNR, FQNEAQ (reference sequence). The CDR3 reads CASSLGGHSNQPQHF. CDR3 nucleotide sequence: TGTGCCAGCAGCTTAGGGGGGCATAGCAATCAGCCCCAGCATTTT.

V is TRBV10-3 and J is TRBJ2-1; D not certain. Germline CDR1 reads ENHRY; CDR2 reads SYGVKD. Between the trimmed V and J ends, which lost 4 bases and 0 bases, there was a span of 7 bases. This CDR3 comprises 14 residues. CDR3 sequence: CAISARSSYNEQFF. CDR3 in DNA: TGTGCCATCAGTGCTCGGAGCTCCTACAATGAGCAGTTCTTC.

The rearrangement links TRBV27 to TRBJ2-7; D not certain. Germline CDR1 MNHEY, CDR2 SMNVEV (reference sequence). CDR3 size: 11 residues. Trimming cost V 7 bases and J 7 bases, with 11 bases left between them. The chain's CDR3 is CASKGFSEQYF. CDR3 DNA: TGTGCCAGCAAAGGTTTTAGTGAGCAGTACTTC.

Note on this clone: The germline gene is not matched at one end of the junction; a read error may be the cause. The chain couples TRBV11-2 to TRBJ2-3; 10 nucleotides agree with TRBD2. The CDR3 has 16 residues. Germline lookup yields CDR1 SGHAT and CDR2 FQNNGV. CDR3 sequence (DNA): TGTACCAGCAGCTTTCATCAGCGGGAGGGAACAGATACGCAGTATTTT. It codes for CTSSFHQREGTDTQYF.

The chain has TRBV7-8 and TRBJ1-6, with D perhaps TRBD1 (6 bases). V was trimmed by 3 bases and J by 7 bases, leaving 16 bases between them. Germline V gives CDR1 SGHVS, CDR2 FQNEAQ. This CDR3 is 16 amino acids long. CDR3 DNA: TGTGCCAGCAGCTTCCTCACCGGGACAAAGAATTCACCCCTCCACTTT. The encoded protein is CASSFLTGTKNSPLHF.

With regard to this clone: The same CDR3 can be traced to other DNA sequences in this sample. The chain recombines TRBV5-1 with TRBJ1-1, with TRBD1 identical over 7 bases. The V gene's germline CDR1 is SGHRS and CDR2 YFSETQ. V gave up 0 bases and J gave up 5 bases; unmatched junction bases: 4. CDR3 length equals 14 residues. The CDR3 spells CASSLGGGRTEAFF. The DNA of the CDR3 is TGCGCCAGCAGCTTGGGAGGGGGCAGGACTGAAGCTTTCTTT.

The V gene is TRBV27, the J gene TRBJ2-5, with 8 nucleotides matching TRBD1. This CDR3 spans 15 amino acids. After removal of 2 bases from V and 5 bases from J, the junction contained 7 bases not matched to a gene. The V gene's germline CDR1 is MNHEY and CDR2 SMNVEV (reference sequence). The CDR3 nucleotides are TGTGCCAGCAGTTTAAACGGACAGGGAAGGGAGACCCAGTACTTC. It translates to CASSLNGQGRETQYF.

CDR3 residues: CAWGTGNRGRMNTEAFF. The CDR3 nucleotides read TGTGCCTGGGGTACAGGGAACCGGGGACGCATGAACACTGAAGCTTTCTTT. The chain is built from TRBV30 and TRBJ1-1; tentatively, D is TRBD1 (6 bases). The CDR3 spans 17 residues. Trimming stripped 5 bases from V and 0 bases from J, with 22 bases between. Germline lookup yields CDR1 GTSNPN and CDR2 SVGIG (reference sequence).

A single count supports this clone. The chain uses TRBV9 and TRBJ2-5; tentative D call: TRBD1 (6 bases). Looked up from germline, CDR1 is SGDLS and CDR2 is YYNGEE. Deletions cut 2 bases from V and 5 bases from J, with 13 bases between. This CDR3 is built from 14 residues. CDR3 coding DNA: TGTGCCAGCAGCGTCGCCTACAGGGTCGAGACCCAGTACTTC. The encoded protein is CASSVAYRVETQYF. The full variable domain, its missing parts supplied by reference TRBV9 and TRBJ2-5, is DSGVTQTPKHLITATGQRVTLRCSPRSGDLSVYWYQQSLDQGLQFLIQYYNGEERAKGNILERFSAQQFPDLHSELNLSSLELGDSALYFCASSVAYRVETQYFGPGTRLLVL.

This rearrangement joins TRBV28 to TRBJ1-4; 9 bases align to TRBD1. Germline lookup yields CDR1 MDHEN and CDR2 SYDVKM. The CDR3 spans 17 residues. Trimming at V came to 6 bases and at J to 3 bases, leaving 11 bases not matched to a gene. The CDR3 region has the DNA TGTGCCAGCAGCGTCACCGGGACAGGGACCCCTAATGAAAAACTGTTTTTT. It encodes CASSVTGTGTPNEKLFF.

The chain combines TRBV2 with TRBJ2-1, with no clear D. Germline CDR1 reads SNHLY; CDR2 reads FYNNEI. This CDR3 has 12 amino acids. Trimming removed 4 bases from V and 4 bases from J, with 5 bases in between. The CDR3 region has the DNA TGTGCCAGCAGTGGGCCGTACAATGAGCAGTTCTTC. As protein: CASSGPYNEQFF. Filled out from reference TRBV2 and TRBJ2-1, the complete variable domain reads EPEVTQTPSHQVTQMGQEVILRCVPISNHLYFYWYRQILGQKVEFLVSFYNNEISEKSEIFDDQFSVERPDGSNFTLKIRSTKLEDSAMYFCASSGPYNEQFFGPGTRLTVL.